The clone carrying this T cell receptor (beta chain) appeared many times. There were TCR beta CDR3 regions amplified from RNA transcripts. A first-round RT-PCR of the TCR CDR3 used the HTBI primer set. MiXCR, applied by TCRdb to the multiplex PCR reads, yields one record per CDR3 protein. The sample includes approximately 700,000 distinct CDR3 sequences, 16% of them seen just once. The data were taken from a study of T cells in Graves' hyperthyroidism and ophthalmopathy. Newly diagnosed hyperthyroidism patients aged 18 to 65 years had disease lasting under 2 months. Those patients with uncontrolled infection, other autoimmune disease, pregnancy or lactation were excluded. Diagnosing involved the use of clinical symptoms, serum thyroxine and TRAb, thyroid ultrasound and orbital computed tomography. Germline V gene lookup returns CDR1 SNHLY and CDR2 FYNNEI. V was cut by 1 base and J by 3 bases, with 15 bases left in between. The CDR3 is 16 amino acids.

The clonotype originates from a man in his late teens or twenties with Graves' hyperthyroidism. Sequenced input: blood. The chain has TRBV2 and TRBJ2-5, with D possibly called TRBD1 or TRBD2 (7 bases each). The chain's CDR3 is CASSEVGSGTEETQYF. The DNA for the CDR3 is TGTGCCAGCAGTGAAGTAGGGAGCGGGACAGAAGAGACCCAGTACTTC.